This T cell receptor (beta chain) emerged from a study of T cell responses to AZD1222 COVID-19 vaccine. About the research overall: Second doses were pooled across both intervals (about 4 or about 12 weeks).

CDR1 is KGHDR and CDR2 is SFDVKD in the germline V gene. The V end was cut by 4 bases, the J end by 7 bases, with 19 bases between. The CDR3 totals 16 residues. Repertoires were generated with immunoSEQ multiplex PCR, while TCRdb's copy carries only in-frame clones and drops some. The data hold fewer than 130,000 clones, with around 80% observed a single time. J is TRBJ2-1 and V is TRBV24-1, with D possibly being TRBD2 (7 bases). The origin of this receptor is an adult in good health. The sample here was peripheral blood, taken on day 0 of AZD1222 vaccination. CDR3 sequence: CATSEGGAGRLNEQFF. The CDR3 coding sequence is TGTGCCACCAGTGAAGGGGGGGCAGGGCGGTTGAATGAGCAGTTCTTC.